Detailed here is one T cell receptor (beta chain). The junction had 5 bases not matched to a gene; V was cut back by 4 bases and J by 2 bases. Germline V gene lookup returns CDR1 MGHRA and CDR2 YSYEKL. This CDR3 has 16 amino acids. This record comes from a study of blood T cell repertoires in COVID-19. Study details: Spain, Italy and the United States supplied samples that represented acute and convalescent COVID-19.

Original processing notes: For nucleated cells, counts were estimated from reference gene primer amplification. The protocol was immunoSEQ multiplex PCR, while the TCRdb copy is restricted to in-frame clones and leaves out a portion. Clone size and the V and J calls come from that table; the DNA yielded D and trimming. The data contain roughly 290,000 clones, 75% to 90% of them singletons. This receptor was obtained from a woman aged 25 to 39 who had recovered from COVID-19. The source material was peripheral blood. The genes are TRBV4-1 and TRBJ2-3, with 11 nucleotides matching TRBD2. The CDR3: CASSLRLAGLTDTQYF. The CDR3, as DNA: TGCGCCAGCAGCCTTCGACTAGCGGGGCTCACAGATACGCAGTATTTT.